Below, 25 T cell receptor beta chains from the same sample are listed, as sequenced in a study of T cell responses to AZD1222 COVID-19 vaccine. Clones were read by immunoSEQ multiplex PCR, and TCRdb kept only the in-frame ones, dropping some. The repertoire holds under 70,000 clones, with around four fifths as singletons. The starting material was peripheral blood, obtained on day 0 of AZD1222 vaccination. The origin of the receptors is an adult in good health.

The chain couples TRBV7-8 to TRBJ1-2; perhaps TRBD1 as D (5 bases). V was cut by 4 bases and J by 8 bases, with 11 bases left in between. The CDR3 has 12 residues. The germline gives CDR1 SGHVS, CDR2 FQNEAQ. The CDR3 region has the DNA TGTGCCAGCAGCTCAACAGGTGGAGGCTACACCTTC. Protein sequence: CASSSTGGGYTF.

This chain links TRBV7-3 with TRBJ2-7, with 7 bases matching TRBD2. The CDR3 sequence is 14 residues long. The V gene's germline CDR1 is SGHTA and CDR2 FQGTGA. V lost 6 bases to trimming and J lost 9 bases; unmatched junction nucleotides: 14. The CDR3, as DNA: TGTGCCAGCAGTCCTCGGGGGGATAGACACGTGCAGTACTTC. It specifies CASSPRGDRHVQYF.

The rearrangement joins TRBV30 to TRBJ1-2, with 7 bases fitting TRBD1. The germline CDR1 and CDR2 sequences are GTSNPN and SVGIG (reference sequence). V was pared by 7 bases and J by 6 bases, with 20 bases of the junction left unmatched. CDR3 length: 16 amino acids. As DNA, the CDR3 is TGTGCCTTCGGACAGGAATCCCTACTCGGGCCCGATGGCTACACCTTC. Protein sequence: CAFGQESLLGPDGYTF.

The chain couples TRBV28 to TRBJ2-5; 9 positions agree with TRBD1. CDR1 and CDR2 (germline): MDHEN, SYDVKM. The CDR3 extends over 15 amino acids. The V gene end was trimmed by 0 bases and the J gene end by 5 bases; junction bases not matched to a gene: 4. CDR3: CASSLWRTGVETQYF. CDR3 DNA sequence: TGTGCCAGCAGTTTATGGCGGACAGGGGTGGAGACCCAGTACTTC.

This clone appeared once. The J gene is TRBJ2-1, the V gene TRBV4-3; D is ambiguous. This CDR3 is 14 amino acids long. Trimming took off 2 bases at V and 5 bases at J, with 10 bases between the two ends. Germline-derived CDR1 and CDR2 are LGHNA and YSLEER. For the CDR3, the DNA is TGCGCCAGCAGCCAATTAGGTGGGAACAATGAGCAGTTCTTC. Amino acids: CASSQLGGNNEQFF.

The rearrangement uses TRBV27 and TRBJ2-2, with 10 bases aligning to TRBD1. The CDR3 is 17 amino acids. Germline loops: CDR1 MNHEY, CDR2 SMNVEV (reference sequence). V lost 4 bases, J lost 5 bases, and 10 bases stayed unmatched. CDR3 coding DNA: TGTGCCAGCAGTTCCCCGACAGGGGGCTTCAGAACCGGGGAGCTGTTTTTT. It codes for CASSSPTGGFRTGELFF.

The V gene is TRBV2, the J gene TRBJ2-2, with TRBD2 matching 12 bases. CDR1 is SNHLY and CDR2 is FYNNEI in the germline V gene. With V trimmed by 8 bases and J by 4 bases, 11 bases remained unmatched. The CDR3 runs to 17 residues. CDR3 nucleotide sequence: TGTGCCAGCTATTACCTAGCGGGAGGGCCGAGCACCGGGGAGCTGTTTTTT. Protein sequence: CASYYLAGGPSTGELFF.

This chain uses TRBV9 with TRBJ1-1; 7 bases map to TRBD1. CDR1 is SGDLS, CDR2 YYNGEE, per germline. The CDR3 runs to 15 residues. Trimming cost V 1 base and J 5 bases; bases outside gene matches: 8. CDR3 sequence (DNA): TGTGCCAGCAGCGTACGACAGGGTTCAGGGACTGAAGCTTTCTTT. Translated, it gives CASSVRQGSGTEAFF.

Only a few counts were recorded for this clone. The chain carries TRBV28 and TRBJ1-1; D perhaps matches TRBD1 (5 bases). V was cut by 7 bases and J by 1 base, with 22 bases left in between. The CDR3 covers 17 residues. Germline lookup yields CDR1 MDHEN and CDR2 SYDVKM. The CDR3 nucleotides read TGTGCCAGCACCTGGGGGTATACAGAGAGGGAGAACACTGAAGCTTTCTTT. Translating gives CASTWGYTERENTEAFF. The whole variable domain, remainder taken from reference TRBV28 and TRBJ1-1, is DVKVTQSSRYLVKRTGEKVFLECVQDMDHENMFWYRQDPGLGLRLIYFSYDVKMKEKGDIPEGYSVSREKKERFSLILESASTNQTSMYLCASTWGYTERENTEAFFGQGTRLTVV.

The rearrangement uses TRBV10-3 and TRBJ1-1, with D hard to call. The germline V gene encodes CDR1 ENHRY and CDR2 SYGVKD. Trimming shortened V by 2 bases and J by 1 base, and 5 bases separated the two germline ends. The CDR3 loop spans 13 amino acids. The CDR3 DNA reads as TGTGCCATCAGTGAGAAAGAGAACACTGAAGCTTTCTTT. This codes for CAISEKENTEAFF.

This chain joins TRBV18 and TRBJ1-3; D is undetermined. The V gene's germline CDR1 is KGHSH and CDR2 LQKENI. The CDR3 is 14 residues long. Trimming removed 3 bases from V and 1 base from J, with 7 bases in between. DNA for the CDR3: TGTGCCAGCTCACCGCAGGCTTCTGGAAACACCATATATTTT. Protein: CASSPQASGNTIYF.

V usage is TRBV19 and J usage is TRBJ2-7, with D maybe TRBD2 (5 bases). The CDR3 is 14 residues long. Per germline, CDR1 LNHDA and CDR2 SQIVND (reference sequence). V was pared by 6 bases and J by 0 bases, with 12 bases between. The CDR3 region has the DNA TGTGCCAGTAGCCCGGCGGGTCCCTCCTACGAGCAGTACTTC. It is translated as CASSPAGPSYEQYF.

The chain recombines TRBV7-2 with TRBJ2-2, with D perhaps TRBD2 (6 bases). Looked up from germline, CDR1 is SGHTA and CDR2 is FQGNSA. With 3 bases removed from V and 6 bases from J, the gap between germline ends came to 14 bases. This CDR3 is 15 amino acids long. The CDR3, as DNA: TGTGCCAGCAGCTTGGTCACTAGCAAGGCCGGGGAGCTGTTTTTT. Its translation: CASSLVTSKAGELFF.

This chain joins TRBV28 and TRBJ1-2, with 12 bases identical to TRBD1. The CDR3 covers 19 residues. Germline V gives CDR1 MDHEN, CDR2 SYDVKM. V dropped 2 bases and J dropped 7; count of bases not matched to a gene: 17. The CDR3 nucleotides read TGTGCCAGCAGTTTAATTGGGACGGTCGGGACAGGGGGCTCTCTTGGCTACACCTTC. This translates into CASSLIGTVGTGGSLGYTF.

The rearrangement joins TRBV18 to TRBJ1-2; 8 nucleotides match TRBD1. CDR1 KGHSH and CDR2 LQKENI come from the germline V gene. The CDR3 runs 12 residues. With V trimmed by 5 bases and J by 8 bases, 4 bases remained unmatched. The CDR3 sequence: CASSDRGSGYTF. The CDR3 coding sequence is TGTGCCAGCTCAGACAGGGGCAGCGGCTACACCTTC.

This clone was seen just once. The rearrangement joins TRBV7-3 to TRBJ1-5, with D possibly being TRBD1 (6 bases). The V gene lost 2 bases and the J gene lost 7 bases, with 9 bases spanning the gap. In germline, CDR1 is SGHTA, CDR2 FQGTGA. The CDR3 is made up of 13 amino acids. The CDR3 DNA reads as TGTGCCAGCAGCTTAGGCAGGGGCCAGCCCCAGCATTTT. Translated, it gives CASSLGRGQPQHF.

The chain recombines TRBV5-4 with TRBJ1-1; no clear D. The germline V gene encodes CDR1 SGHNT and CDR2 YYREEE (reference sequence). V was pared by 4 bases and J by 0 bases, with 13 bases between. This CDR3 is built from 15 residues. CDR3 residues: CASSHQVRLNTEAFF. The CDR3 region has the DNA TGTGCCAGCAGCCATCAGGTCAGACTGAACACTGAAGCTTTCTTT. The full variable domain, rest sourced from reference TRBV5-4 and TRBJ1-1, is ETGVTQSPTHLIKTRGQQVTLRCSSQSGHNTVSWYQQALGQGPQFIFQYYREEENGRGNFPPRFSGLQFPNYSSELNVNALELDDSALYLCASSHQVRLNTEAFFGQGTRLTVV.

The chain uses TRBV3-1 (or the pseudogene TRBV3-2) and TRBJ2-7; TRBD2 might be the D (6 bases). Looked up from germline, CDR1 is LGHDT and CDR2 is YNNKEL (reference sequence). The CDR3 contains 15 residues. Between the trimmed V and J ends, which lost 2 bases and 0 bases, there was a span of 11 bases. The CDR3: CASSQLASDSYEQYF. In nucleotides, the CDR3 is TGTGCCAGCAGCCAATTGGCTAGCGACTCCTACGAGCAGTACTTC.

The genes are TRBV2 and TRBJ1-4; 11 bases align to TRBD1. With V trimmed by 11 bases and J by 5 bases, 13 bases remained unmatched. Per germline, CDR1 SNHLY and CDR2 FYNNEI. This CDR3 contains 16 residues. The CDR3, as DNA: TGTGCCTTCACTAAGGGACAGGGGGTAGACAATGAAAAACTGTTTTTT. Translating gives CAFTKGQGVDNEKLFF.

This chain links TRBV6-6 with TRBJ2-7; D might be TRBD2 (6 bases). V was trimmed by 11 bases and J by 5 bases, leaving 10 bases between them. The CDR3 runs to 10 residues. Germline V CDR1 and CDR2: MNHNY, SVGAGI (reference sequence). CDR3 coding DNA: TGTGCCGGGACTCCCCACGAGCAGTACTTC. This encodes CAGTPHEQYF.

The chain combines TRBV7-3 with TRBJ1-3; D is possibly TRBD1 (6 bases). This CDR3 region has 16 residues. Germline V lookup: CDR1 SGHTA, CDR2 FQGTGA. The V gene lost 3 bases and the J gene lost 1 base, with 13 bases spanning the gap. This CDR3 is CASSFQGMGSGNTIYF. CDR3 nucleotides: TGTGCCAGCAGCTTTCAGGGGATGGGGTCTGGAAACACCATATATTTT.

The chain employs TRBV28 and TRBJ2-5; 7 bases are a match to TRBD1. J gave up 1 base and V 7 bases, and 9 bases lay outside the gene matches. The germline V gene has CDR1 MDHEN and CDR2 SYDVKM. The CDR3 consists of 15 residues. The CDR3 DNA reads TGTGCCAGCAAACCATTGGACAGGCTCCAAGAGACCCAGTACTTC. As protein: CASKPLDRLQETQYF. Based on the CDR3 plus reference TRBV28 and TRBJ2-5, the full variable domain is DVKVTQSSRYLVKRTGEKVFLECVQDMDHENMFWYRQDPGLGLRLIYFSYDVKMKEKGDIPEGYSVSREKKERFSLILESASTNQTSMYLCASKPLDRLQETQYFGPGTRLLVL.

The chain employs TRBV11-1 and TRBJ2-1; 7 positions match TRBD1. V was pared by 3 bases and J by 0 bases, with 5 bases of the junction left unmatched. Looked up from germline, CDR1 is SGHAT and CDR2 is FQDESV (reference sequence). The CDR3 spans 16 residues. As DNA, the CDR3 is TGTGCCAGCAGCTTCACCGGGACAGCCTCCTACAATGAGCAGTTCTTC. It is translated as CASSFTGTASYNEQFF.

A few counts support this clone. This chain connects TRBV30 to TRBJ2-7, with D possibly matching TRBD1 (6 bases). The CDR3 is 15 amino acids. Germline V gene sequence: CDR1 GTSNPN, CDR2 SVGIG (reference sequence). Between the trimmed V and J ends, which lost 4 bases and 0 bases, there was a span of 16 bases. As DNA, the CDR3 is TGTGCCTGGATGCACGGCCGGGACACCTCCTACGAGCAGTACTTC. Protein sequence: CAWMHGRDTSYEQYF.

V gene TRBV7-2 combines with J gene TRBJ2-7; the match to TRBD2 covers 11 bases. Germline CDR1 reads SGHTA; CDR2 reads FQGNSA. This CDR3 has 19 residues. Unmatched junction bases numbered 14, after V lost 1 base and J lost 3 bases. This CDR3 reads CASSLVAGGPGIRFYEQYF. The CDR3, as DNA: TGTGCCAGCAGCTTAGTAGCGGGAGGGCCAGGTATTCGTTTCTACGAGCAGTACTTC.